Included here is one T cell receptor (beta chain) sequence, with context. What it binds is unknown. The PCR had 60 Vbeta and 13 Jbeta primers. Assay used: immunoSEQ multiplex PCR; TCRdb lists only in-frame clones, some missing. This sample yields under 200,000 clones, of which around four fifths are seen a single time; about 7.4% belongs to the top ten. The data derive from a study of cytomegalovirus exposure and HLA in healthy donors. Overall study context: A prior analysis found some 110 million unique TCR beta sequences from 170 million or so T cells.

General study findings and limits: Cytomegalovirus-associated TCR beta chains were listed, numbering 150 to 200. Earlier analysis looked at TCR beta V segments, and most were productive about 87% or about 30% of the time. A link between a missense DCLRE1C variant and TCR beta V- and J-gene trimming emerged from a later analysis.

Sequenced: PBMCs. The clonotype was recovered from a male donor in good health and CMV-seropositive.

The CDR3 region is CAWSVLGTGNGYTF. CDR3 sequence (DNA): TGTGCCTGGAGTGTACTTGGGACAGGGAACGGCTACACCTTC. The rearrangement links TRBV30 to TRBJ1-2; 9 nucleotides align to TRBD1. The ends lost 0 bases at V and 8 bases at J; junction bases unmatched: 7. This CDR3 region has 14 residues. Germline lookup yields CDR1 GTSNPN and CDR2 SVGIG (reference sequence).